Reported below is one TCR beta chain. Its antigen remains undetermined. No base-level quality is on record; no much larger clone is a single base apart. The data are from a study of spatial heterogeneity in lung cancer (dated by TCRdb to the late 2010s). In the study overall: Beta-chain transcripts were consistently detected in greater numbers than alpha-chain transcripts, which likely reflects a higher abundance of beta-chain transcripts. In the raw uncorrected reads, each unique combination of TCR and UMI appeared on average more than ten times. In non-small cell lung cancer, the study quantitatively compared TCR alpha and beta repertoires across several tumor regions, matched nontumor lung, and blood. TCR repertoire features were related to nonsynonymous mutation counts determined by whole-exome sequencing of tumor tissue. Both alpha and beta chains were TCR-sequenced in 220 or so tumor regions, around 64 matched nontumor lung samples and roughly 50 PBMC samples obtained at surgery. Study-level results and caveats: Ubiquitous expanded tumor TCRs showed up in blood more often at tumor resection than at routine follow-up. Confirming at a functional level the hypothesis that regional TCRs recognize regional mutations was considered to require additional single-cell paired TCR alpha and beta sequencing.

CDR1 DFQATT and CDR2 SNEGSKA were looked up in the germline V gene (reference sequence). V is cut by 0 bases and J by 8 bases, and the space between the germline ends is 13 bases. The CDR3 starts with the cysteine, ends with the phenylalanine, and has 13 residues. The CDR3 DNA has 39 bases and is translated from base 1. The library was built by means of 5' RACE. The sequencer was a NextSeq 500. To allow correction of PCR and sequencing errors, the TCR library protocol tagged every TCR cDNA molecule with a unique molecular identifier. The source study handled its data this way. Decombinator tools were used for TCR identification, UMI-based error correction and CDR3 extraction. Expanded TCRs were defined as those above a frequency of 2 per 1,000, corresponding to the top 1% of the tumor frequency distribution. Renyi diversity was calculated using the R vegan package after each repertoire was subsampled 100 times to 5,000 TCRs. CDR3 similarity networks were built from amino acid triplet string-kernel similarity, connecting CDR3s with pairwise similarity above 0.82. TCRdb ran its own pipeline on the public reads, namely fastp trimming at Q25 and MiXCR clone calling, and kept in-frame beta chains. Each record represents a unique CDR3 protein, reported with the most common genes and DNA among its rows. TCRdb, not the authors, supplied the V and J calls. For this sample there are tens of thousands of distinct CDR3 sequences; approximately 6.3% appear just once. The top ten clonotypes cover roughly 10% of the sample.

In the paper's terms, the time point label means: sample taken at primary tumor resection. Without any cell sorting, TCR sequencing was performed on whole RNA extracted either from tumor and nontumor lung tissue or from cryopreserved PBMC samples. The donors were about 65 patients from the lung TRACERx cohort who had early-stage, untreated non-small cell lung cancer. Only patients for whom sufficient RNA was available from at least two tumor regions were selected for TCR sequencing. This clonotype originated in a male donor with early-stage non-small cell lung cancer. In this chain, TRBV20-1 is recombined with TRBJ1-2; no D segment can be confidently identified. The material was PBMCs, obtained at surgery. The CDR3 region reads CSARDTRAKGYTF. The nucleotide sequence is TGCAGTGCTAGAGATACACGGGCTAAGGGCTACACCTTC.